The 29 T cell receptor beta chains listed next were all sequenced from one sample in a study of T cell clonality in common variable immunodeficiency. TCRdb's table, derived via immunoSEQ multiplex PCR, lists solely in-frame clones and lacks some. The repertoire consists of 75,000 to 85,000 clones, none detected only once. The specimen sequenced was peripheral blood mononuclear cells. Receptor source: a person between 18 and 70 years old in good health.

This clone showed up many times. The CDR3 loop reads CASTDSANGYTF. The CDR3 bases that were read are TGTGCCAGCACGGACAGCGCGAATGGC. This rearrangement joins TRBV6-2 or TRBV6-3 to TRBJ1-2; D possibly corresponds to TRBD1 (6 bases). The read ends 3 residues before the CDR3 terminus; that terminus is restored from the germline J gene. Germline V CDR1 and CDR2: MNHEY, SVGEGT. Trimming left V 7 bases short and J 6 bases short, with 12 bases between. The CDR3 covers 12 residues.

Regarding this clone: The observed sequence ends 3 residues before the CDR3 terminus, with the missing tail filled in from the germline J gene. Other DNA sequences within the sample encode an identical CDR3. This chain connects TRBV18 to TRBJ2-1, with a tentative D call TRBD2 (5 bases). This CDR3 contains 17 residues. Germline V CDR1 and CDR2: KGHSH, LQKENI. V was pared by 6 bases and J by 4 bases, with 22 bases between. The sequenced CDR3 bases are TGTGCCAGCTCCCCCCCCGCCGGAAGCGGAGCGTACAATGAG. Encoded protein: CASSPPAGSGAYNE. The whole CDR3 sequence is CASSPPAGSGAYNEQFF.

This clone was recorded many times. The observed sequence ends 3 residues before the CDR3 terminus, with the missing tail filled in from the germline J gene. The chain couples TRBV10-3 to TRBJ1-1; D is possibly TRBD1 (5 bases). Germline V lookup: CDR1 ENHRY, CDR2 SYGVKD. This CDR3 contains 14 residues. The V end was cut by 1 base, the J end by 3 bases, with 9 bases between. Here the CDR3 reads CAISEFVGDTEAFF. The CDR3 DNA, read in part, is TGTGCCATCAGTGAGTTTGTAGGGGACACTGAA.

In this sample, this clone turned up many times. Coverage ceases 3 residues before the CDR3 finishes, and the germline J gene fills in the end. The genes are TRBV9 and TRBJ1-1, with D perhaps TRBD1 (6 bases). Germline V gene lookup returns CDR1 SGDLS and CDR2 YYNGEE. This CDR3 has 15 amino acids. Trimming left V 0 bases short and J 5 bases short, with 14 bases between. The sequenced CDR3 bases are TGTGCCAGCAGCGTAGATAACAGGGAAACGACTGAA. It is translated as CASSVDNRETTE. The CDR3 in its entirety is CASSVDNRETTEAFF.

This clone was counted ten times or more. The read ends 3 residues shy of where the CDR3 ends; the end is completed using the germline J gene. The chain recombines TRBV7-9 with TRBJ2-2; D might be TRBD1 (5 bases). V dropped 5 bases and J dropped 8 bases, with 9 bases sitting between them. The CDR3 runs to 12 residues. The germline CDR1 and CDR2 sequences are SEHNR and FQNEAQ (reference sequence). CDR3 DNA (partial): TGTGCCAGCAGCACCCAGGGAGGGGAG. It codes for CASSTQGGE. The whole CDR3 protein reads CASSTQGGELFF.

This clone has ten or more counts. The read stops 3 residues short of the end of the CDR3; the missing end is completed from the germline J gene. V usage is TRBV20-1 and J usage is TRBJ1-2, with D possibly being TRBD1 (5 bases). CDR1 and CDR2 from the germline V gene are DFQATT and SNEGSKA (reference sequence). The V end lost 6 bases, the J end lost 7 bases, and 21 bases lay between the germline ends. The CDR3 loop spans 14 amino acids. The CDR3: CSAVDRIRLSGYTF. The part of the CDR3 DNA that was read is TGCAGTGCCGTTGACAGAATCCGGTTGAGTGGC.

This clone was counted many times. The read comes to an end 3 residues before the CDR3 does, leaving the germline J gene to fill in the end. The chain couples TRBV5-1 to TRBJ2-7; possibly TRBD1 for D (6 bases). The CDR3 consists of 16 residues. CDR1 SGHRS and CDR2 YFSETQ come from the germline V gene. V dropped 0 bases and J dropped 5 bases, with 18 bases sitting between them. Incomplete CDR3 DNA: TGCGCCAGCAGCTTGGAGGGCTGGACAGACAAAAACGAG. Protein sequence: CASSLEGWTDKNE. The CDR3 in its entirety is CASSLEGWTDKNEQYF.

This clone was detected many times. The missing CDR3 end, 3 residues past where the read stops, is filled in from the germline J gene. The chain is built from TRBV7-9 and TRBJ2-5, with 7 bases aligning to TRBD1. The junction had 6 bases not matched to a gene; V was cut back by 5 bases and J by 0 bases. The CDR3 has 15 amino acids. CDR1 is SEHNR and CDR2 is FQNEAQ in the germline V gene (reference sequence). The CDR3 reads CASSRVGQHQETQYF. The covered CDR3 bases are TGTGCCAGCAGCCGAGTGGGACAGCACCAAGAGACC.

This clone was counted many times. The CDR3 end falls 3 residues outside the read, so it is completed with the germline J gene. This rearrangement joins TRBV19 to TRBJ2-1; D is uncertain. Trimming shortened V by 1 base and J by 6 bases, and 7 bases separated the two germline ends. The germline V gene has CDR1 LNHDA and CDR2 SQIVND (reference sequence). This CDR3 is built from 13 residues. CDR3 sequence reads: CASSIGGGNEQFF. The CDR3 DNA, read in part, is TGTGCCAGTAGTATAGGAGGCGGCAATGAG.

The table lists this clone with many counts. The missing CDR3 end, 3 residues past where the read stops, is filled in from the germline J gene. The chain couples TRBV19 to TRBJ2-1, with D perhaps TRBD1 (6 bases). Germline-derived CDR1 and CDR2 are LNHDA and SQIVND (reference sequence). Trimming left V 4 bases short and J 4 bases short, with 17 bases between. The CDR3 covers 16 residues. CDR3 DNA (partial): TGTGCCAGTAGTACCCCGGGGTGGGGGACATACAATGAG. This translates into CASSTPGWGTYNE. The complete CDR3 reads CASSTPGWGTYNEQFF.

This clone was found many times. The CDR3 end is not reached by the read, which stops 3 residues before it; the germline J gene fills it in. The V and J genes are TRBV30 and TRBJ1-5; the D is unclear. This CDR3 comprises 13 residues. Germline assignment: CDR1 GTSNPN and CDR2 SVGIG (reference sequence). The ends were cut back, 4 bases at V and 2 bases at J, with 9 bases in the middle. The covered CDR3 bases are TGTGCCTGGAACGACGCGGGCAATCAGCCC. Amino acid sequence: CAWNDAGNQP. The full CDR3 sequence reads CAWNDAGNQPQHF.

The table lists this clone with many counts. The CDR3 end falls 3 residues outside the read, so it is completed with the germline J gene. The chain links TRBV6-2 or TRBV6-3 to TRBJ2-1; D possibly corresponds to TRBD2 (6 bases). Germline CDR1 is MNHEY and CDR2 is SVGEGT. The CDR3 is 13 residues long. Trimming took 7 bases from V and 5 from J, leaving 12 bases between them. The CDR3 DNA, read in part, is TGTGCCAGCACACAGCGGGCCGACAATGAG. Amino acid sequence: CASTQRADNE. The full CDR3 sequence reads CASTQRADNEQFF.

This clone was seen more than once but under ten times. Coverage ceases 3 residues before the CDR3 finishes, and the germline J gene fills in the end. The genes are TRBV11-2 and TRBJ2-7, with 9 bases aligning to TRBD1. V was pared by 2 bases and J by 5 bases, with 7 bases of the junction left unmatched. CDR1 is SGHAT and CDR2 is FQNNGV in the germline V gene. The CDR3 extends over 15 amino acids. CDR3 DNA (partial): TGTGCCAGCAGCTTACTGACAGGGGGAAAGGACGAG. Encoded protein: CASSLLTGGKDE. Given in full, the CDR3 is CASSLLTGGKDEQYF.

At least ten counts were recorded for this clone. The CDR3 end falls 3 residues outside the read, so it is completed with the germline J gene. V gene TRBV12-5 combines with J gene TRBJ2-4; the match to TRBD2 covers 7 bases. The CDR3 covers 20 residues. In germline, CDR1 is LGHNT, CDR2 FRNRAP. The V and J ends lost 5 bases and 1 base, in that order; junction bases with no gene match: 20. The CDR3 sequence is CASGILREGLPVGAKNIQYF. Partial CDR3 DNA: TGTGCTAGTGGTATCCTCAGGGAGGGATTACCTGTGGGTGCCAAAAACATT.

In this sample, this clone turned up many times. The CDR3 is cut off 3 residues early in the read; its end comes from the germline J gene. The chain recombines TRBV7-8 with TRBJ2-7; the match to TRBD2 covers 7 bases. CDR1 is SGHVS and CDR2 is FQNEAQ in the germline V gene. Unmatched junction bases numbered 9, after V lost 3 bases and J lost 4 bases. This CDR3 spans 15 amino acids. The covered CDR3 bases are TGTGCCAGCAGCTTGAGCGGGACTCCCGCTTACGAG. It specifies CASSLSGTPAYE. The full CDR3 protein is CASSLSGTPAYEQYF. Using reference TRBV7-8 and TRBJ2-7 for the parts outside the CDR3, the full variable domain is GAGVSQSPRYKVAKRGQDVALRCDPISGHVSLFWYQQALGQGPEFLTYFQNEAQLDKSGLPSDRFFAERPEGSVSTLKIQRTQQEDSAVYLCASSLSGTPAYEQYFGPGTRLTVT.

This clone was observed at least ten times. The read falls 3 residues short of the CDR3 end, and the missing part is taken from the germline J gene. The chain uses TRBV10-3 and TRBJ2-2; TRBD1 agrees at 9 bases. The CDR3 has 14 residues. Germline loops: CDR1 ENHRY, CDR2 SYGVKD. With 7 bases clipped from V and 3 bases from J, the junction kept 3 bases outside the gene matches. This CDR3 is CAITGQGDTGELFF. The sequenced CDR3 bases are TGTGCCATCACGGGACAGGGTGACACCGGGGAG.

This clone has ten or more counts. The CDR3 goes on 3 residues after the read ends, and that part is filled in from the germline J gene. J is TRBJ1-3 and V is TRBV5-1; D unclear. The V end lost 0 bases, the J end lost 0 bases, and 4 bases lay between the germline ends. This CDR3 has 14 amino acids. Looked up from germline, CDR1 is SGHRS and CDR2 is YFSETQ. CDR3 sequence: CASSLGISGNTIYF. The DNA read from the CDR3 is TGCGCCAGCAGCTTGGGTATCTCTGGAAACACC. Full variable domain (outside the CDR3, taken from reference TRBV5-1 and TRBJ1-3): KAGVTQTPRYLIKTRGQQVTLSCSPISGHRSVSWYQQTPGQGLQFLFEYFSETQRNKGNFPGRFSGRQFSNSRSEMNVSTLELGDSALYLCASSLGISGNTIYFGEGSWLTVV.

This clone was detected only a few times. CDR3 amino acids: CASTPTSGRAEVRELFF. The sequenced CDR3 bases are TGTGCCAGCACCCCGACTAGCGGGAGGGCCGAGGTGAGGGAG. The chain joins TRBV2 to TRBJ2-2; TRBD2 aligns across 14 bases. The CDR3 extends 3 residues past the end of the read, so its final part is completed from the germline J gene. Germline V CDR1 and CDR2: SNHLY, FYNNEI. The V gene end was trimmed by 7 bases and the J gene end by 9 bases; junction bases not matched to a gene: 13. The CDR3 is 17 residues long.

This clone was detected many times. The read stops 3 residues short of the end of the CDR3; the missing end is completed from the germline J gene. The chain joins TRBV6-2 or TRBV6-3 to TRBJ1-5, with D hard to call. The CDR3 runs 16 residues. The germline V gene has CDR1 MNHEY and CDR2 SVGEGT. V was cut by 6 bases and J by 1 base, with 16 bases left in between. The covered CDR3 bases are TGTGCCAGCAGCCGAGCAAGGGCGGGGAGCAATCAGCCC. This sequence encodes CASSRARAGSNQP. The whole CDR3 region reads CASSRARAGSNQPQHF.

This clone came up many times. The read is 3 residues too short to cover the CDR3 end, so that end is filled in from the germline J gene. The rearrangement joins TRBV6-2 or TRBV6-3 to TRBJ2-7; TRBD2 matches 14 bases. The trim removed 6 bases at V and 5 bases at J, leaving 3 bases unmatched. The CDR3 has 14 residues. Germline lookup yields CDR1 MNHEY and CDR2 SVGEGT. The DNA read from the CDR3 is TGTGCCAGCAGGGGACTAGCGGGAGCAGACGAG. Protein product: CASRGLAGADE. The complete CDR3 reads CASRGLAGADEQYF.

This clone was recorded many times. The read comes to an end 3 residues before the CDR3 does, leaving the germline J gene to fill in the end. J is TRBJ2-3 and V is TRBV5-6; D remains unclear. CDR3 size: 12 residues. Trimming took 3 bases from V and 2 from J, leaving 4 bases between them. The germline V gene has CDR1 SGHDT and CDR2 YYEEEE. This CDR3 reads CASSSYTDTQYF. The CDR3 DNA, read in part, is TGTGCCAGCAGCTCTTACACAGATACG. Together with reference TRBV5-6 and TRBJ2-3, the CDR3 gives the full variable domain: DAGVTQSPTHLIKTRGQQVTLRCSPKSGHDTVSWYQQALGQGPQFIFQYYEEEERQRGNFPDRFSGHQFPNYSSELNVNALLLGDSALYLCASSSYTDTQYFGPGTRLTVL.

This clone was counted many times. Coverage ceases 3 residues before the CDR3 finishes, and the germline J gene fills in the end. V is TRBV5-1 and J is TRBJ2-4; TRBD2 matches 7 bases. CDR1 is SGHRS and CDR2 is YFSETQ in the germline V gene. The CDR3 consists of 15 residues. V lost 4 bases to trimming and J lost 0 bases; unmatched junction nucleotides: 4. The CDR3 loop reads CASSPGLIAKNIQYF. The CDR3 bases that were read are TGCGCCAGCAGCCCGGGACTAATAGCCAAAAACATT. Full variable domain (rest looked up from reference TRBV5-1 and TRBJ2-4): KAGVTQTPRYLIKTRGQQVTLSCSPISGHRSVSWYQQTPGQGLQFLFEYFSETQRNKGNFPGRFSGRQFSNSRSEMNVSTLELGDSALYLCASSPGLIAKNIQYFGAGTRLSVL.

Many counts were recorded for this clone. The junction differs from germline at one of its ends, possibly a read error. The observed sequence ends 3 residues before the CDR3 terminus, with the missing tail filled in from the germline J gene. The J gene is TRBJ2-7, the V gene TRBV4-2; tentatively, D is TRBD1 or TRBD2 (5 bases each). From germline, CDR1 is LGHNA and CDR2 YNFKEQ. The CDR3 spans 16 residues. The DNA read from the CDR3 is TGCGCCAGCAGCCATACCCGAGGGGCCCGCTCCTACGAG. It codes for CASSHTRGARSYE. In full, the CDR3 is CASSHTRGARSYEQYF.

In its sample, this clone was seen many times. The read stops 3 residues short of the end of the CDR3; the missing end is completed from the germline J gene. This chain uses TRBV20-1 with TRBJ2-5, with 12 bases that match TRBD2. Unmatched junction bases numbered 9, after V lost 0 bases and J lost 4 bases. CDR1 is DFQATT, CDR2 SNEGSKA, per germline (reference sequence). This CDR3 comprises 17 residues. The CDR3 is CSARDPGLAGPVETQYF. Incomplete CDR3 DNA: TGCAGTGCTAGAGACCCCGGACTAGCGGGACCGGTAGAGACC.

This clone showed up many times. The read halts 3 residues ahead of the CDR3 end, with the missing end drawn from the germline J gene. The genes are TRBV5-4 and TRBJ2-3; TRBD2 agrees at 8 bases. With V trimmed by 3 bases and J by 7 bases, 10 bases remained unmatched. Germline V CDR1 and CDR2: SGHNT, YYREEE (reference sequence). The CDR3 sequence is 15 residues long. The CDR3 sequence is CASSSQAGVVNTQYF. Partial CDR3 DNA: TGTGCCAGCAGCTCTCAAGCGGGAGTGGTTAATACG.

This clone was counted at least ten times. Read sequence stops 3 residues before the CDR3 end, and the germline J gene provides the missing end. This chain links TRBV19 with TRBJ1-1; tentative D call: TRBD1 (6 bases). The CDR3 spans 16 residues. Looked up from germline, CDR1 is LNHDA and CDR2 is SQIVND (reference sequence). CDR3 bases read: TGTGCCAGTAGTCTTCCCAACAGGGCCAAAGATGTAGAA. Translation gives CASSLPNRAKDVE. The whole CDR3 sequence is CASSLPNRAKDVEAFF.

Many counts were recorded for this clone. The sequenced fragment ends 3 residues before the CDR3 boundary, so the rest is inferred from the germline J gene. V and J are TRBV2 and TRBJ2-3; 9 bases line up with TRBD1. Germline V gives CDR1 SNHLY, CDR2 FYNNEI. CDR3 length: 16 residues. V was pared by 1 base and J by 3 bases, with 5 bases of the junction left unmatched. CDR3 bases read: TGTGCCAGCAGTGAAGGGACAGGGGTGATTACAGATACG. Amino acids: CASSEGTGVITDT. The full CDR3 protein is CASSEGTGVITDTQYF.

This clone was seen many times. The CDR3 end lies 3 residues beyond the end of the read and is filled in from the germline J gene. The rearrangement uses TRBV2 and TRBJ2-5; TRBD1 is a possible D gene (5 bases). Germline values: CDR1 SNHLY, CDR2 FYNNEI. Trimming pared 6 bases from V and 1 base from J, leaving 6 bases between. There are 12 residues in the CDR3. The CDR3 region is CASRGVQETQYF. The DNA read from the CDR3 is TGTGCCAGCAGAGGGGTCCAAGAGACC.

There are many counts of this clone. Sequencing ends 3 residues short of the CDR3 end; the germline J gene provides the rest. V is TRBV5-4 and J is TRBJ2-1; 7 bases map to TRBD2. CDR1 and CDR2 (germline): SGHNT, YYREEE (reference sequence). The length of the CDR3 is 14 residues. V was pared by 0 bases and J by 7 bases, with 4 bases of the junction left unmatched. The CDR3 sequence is CASSLARGGNEQFF. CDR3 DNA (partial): TGTGCCAGCAGCTTGGCTAGGGGAGGGAATGAG.